The following is a T cell receptor (beta chain) sequence with its context. Donors were drawn from the approximately 110-subject validation cohort, separate from the approximately 620-subject first cohort. This entry belongs to a study of cytomegalovirus exposure and HLA in healthy donors. Measured with immunoSEQ multiplex PCR; TCRdb has only the in-frame clones, and not every one. The table shows approximately 100,000 clones, with 90% to 95% occurring only once. Trimming left V 2 bases short and J 5 bases short, with 13 bases between. The CDR3 has 14 residues. Germline-derived CDR1 and CDR2 are KGHSH and LQKENI.

This sequence was found in a woman aged 30 to 39 in good health and CMV-seropositive. The gene calls are TRBV18 and TRBJ2-7; D is undetermined. The source material was PBMCs. Written as DNA, the CDR3 is TGTGCCAGCTCACCATTAGGTGCGACTGACGAGCAGTACTTC. It encodes CASSPLGATDEQYF.